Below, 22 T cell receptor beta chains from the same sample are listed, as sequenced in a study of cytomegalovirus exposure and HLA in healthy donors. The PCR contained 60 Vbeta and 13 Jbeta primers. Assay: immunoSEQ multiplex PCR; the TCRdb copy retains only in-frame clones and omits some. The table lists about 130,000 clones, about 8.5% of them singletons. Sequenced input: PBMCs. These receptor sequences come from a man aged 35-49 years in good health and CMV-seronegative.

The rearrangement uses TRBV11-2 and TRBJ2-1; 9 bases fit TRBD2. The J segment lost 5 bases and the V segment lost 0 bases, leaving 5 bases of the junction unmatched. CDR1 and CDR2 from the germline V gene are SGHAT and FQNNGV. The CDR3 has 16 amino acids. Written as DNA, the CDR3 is TGTGCCAGCAGCTTAGATTGGGCTAGCGGGAACAATGAGCAGTTCTTC. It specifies CASSLDWASGNNEQFF.

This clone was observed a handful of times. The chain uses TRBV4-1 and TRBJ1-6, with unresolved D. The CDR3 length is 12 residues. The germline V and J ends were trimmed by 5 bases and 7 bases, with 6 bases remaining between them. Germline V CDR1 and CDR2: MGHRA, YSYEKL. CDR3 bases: TGCGCCAGCAGCGAACAGAATTCACCCCTCCACTTT. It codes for CASSEQNSPLHF.

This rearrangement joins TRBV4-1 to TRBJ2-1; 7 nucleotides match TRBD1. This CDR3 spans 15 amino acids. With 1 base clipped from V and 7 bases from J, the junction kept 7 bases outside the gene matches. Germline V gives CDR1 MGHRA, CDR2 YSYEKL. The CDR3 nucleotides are TGCGCCAGCAGCCAAGTAAATAGGGGGCGAAATGAGCAGTTCTTC. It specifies CASSQVNRGRNEQFF.

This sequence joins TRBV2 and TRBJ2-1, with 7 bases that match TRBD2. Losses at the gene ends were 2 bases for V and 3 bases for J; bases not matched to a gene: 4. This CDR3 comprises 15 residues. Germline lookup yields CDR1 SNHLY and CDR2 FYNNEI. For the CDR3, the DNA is TGTGCCAGCAGTGAACCGGGGGGTCTCTACAATGAGCAGTTCTTC. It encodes CASSEPGGLYNEQFF.

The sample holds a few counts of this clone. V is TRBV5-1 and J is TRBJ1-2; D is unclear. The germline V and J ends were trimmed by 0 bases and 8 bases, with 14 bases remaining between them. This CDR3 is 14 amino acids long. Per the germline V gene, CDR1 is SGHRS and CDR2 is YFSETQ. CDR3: CASSLGTGEDGYTF. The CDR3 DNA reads TGCGCCAGCAGCTTGGGTACCGGGGAAGACGGCTACACCTTC.

The CDR3 region is CASRIIGAPGQGWYEQYF. CDR3 nucleotide sequence: TGTGCCAGCAGAATAATTGGGGCCCCGGGACAGGGGTGGTACGAGCAGTACTTC. The rearrangement joins TRBV25-1 to TRBJ2-7, with 10 positions matching TRBD1. This CDR3 contains 18 residues. Germline assignment: CDR1 MGHDK and CDR2 SYGVNS. V lost 6 bases and J lost 4; bases outside the gene matches: 18.

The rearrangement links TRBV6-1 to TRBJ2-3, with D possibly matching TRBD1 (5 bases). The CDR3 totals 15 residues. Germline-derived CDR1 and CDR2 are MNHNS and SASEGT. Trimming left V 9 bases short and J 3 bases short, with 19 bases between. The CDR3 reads CARPPGIRATDTQYF. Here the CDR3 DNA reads TGTGCCAGACCGCCAGGGATACGGGCTACAGATACGCAGTATTTT.

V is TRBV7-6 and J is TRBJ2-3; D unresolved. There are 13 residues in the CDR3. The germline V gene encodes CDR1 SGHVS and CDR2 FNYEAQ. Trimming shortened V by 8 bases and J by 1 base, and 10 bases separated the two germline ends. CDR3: CASGRSGTDTQYF. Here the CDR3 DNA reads TGTGCCAGCGGTCGATCAGGCACAGATACGCAGTATTTT.

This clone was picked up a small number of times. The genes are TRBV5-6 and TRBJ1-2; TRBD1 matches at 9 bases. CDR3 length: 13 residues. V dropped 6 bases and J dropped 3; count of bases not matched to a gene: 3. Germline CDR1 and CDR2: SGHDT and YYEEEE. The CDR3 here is CASTRDRDYGYTF. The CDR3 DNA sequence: TGTGCCAGCACCCGGGACAGGGACTATGGCTACACCTTC. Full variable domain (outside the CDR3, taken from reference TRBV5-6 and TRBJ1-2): DAGVTQSPTHLIKTRGQQVTLRCSPKSGHDTVSWYQQALGQGPQFIFQYYEEEERQRGNFPDRFSGHQFPNYSSELNVNALLLGDSALYLCASTRDRDYGYTFGSGTRLTVV.

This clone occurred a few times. CDR3 sequence (DNA): TGTGCCAGCAGCCCCCAGGTCGTAAACAGGAACACTGAAGCTTTCTTT. Translated, it gives CASSPQVVNRNTEAFF. The chain combines TRBV13 with TRBJ1-1; D gene ambiguous. CDR3 length equals 16 residues. V was pared by 5 bases and J by 1 base, with 17 bases between. CDR1 is PRHDT and CDR2 is FYEKMQ in the germline V gene (reference sequence). Drawing the rest from reference TRBV13 and TRBJ1-1, the complete variable domain is AAGVIQSPRHLIKEKRETATLKCYPIPRHDTVYWYQQGPGQDPQFLISFYEKMQSDKGSIPDRFSAQQFSDYHSELNMSSLELGDSALYFCASSPQVVNRNTEAFFGQGTRLTVV.

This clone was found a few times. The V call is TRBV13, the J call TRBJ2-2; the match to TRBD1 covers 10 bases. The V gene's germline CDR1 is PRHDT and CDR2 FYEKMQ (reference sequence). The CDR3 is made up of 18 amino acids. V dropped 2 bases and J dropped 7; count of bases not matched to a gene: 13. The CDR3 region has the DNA TGTGCCAGCAGCTTATCCCCCCGGACAGGGGGTTATGGCGGGGAGCTGTTTTTT. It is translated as CASSLSPRTGGYGGELFF.

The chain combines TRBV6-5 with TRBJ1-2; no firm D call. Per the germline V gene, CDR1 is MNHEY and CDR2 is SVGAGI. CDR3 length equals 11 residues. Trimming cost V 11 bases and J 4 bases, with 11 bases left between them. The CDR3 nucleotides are TGTGCCGCAGGTCAATCCTATGGCTACACCTTC. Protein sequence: CAAGQSYGYTF.

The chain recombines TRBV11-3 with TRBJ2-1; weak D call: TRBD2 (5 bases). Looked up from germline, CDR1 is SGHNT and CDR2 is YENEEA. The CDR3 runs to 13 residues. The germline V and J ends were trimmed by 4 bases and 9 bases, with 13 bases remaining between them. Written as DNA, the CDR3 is TGTGCCAGCAGCTCGGGATATCCCGGTGAGCAGTTCTTC. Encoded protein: CASSSGYPGEQFF. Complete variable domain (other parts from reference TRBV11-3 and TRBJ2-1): EAGVVQSPRYKIIEKKQPVAFWCNPISGHNTLYWYLQNLGQGPELLIRYENEEAVDDSQLPKDRFSAERLKGVDSTLKIQPAELGDSAVYLCASSSGYPGEQFFGPGTRLTVL.

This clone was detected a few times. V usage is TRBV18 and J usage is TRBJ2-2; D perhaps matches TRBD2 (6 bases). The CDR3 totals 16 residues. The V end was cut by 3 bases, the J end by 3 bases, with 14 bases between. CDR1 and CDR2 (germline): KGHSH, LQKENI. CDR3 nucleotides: TGTGCCAGCTCACCCTACGGGAGACTCGACACCGGGGAGCTGTTTTTT. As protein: CASSPYGRLDTGELFF.

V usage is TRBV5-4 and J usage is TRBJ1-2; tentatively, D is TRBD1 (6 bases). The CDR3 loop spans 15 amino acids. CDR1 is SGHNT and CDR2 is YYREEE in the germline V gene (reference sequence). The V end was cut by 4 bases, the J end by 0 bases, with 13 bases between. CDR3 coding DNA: TGTGCCAGCAGCACACCAGGGGCCGCTAACTATGGCTACACCTTC. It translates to CASSTPGAANYGYTF.

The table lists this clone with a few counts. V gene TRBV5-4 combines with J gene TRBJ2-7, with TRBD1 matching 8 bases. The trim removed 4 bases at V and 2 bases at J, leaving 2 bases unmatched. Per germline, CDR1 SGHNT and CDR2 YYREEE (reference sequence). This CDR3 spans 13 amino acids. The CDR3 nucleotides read TGTGCCAGCAGCCAACAGGGGGCCTACGAGCAGTACTTC. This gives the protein CASSQQGAYEQYF.

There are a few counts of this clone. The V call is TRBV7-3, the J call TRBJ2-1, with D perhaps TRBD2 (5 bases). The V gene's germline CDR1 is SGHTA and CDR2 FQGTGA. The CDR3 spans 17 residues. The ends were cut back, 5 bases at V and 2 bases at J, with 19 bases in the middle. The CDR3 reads CASSKGPRGNPYNEQFF. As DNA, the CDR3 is TGTGCCAGCAGCAAAGGCCCCCGGGGAAACCCCTACAATGAGCAGTTCTTC.

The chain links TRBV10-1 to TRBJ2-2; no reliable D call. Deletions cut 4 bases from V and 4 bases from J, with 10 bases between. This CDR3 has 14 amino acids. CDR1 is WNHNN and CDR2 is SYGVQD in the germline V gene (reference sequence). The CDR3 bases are TGCGCCAGCAGTGCCCTTAGGAGCACCGGGGAGCTGTTTTTT. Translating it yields CASSALRSTGELFF.

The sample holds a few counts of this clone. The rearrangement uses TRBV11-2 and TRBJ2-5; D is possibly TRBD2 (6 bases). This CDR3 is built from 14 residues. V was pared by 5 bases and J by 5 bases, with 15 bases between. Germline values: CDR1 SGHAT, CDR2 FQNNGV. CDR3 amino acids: CASSGTAGSETQYF. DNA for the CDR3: TGTGCCAGCAGCGGGACCGCGGGAAGCGAGACCCAGTACTTC.

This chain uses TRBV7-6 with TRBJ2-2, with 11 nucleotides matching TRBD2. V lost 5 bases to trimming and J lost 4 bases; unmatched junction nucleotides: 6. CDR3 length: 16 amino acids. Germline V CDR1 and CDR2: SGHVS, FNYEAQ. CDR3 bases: TGTGCCAGCAGCATCCGTAGCGGGGGGGCCACCGGGGAGCTGTTTTTT. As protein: CASSIRSGGATGELFF.

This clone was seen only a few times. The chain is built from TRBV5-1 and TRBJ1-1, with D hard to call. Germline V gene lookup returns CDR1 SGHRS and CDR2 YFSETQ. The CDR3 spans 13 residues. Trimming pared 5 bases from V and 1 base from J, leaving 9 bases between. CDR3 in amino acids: CASRWAKNTEAFF. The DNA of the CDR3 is TGCGCCAGCAGATGGGCGAAGAACACTGAAGCTTTCTTT. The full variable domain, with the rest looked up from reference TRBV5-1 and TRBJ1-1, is KAGVTQTPRYLIKTRGQQVTLSCSPISGHRSVSWYQQTPGQGLQFLFEYFSETQRNKGNFPGRFSGRQFSNSRSEMNVSTLELGDSALYLCASRWAKNTEAFFGQGTRLTVV.

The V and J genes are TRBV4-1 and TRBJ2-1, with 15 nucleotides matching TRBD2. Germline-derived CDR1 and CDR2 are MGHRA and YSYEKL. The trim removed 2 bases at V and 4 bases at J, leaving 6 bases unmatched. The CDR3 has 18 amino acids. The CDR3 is CASSQSGTSGGPYNEQFF. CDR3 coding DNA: TGCGCCAGCAGCCAATCAGGGACTAGCGGGGGGCCTTACAATGAGCAGTTCTTC.